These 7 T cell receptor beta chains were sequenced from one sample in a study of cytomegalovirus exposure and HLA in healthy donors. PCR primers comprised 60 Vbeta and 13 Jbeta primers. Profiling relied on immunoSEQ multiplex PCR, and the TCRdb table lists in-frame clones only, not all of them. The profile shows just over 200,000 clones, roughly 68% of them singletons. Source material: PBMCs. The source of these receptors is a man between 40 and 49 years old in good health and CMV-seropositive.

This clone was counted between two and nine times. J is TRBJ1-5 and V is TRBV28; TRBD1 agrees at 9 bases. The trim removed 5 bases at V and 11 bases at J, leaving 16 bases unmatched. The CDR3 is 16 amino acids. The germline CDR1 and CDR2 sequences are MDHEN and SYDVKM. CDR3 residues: CASSPAGTGRFVAQHF. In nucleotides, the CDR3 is TGTGCCAGCAGTCCCGCCGGGACAGGGAGGTTCGTGGCCCAGCATTTT. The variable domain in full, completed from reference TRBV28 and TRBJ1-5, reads DVKVTQSSRYLVKRTGEKVFLECVQDMDHENMFWYRQDPGLGLRLIYFSYDVKMKEKGDIPEGYSVSREKKERFSLILESASTNQTSMYLCASSPAGTGRFVAQHFGDGTRLSIL.

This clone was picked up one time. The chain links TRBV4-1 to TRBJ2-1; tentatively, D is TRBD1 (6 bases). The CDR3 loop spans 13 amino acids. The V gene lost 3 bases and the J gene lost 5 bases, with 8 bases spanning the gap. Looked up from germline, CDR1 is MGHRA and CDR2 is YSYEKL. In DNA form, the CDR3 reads TGCGCCAGCAGCCAGACAGGTAACAATGAGCAGTTCTTC. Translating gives CASSQTGNNEQFF.

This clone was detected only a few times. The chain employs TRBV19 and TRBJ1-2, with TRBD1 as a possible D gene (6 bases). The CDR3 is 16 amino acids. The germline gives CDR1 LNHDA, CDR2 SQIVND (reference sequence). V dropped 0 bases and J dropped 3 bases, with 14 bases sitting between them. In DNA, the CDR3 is TGTGCCAGTAGTATAGATCTGGGCAGGGGTTACTATGGCTACACCTTC. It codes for CASSIDLGRGYYGYTF. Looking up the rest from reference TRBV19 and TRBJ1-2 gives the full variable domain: DGGITQSPKYLFRKEGQNVTLSCEQNLNHDAMYWYRQDPGQGLRLIYYSQIVNDFQKGDIAEGYSVSREKKESFPLTVTSAQKNPTAFYLCASSIDLGRGYYGYTFGSGTRLTVV.

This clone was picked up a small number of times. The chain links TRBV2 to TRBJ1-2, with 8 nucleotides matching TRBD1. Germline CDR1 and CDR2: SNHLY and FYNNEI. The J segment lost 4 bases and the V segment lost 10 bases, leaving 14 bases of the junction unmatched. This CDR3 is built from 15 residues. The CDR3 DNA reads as TGTGCCACCGAATATCGGACAGGGAGGGCCTATGGCTACACCTTC. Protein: CATEYRTGRAYGYTF.

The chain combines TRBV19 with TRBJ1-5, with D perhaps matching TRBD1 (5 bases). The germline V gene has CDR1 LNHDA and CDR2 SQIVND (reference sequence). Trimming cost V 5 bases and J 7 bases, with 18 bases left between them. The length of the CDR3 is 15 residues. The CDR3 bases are TGTGCCAGTAGTGTGACAGCGGGTCCGGAACAGCCCCAGCATTTT. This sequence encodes CASSVTAGPEQPQHF.

The CDR3 DNA sequence: TGCGCCAGCAGCCAGGACCTGCCGGGCGGGCTGAGCTCCTACGAGCAGTACTTC. This translates into CASSQDLPGGLSSYEQYF. The rearrangement joins TRBV4-1 to TRBJ2-7; tentatively, D is TRBD2 (5 bases). The CDR3 has 18 amino acids. V was shortened by 3 bases and J by 0 bases, with 21 bases between the two germline ends. Per the germline V gene, CDR1 is MGHRA and CDR2 is YSYEKL.

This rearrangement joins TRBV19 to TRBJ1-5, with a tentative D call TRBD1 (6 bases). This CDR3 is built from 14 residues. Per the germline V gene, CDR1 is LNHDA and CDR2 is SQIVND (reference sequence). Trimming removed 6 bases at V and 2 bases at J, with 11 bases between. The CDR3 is CASRSAGGNQPQHF. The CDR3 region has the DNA TGTGCCAGTAGATCAGCAGGGGGCAATCAGCCCCAGCATTTT.